This is a list of T cell receptor beta chains from one sample in a study of blood T cell repertoires in COVID-19. TCRdb's table, derived via immunoSEQ multiplex PCR, lists solely in-frame clones and lacks some. The sample lists tens of thousands of clones; around three quarters were seen once. The sample taken for sequencing was peripheral blood. These receptors were collected from a woman in her 70s with acute or convalescent COVID-19. Both conserved end residues are part of each CDR3. The order of the fields is clone size, V gene, D gene, J gene, CDR3 length, CDR3 DNA, CDR3 protein. D genes are given only for firm matches. Clone size is not always given. Where it is, it says once, few, many or a class for expanded clones.

size: .; V: TRBV7-9; D: TRBD1; J: TRBJ2-1; length: 13; DNA: TGTGCCAGCAGCTTCCTAGGACAGGGGGAGCAGTTCTTC; CDR3: CASSFLGQGEQFF
size: .; V: TRBV5-4; D: .; J: TRBJ2-5; length: 13; DNA: TGTGCCAGCAGCTTGGGAAGGGGGGAGACCCAGTACTTC; CDR3: CASSLGRGETQYF
size: few; V: TRBV14; D: .; J: TRBJ1-2; length: 12; DNA: TGTGCCAGCAGCCACGGGGGTTATGGCTACACCTTC; CDR3: CASSHGGYGYTF
size: once; V: TRBV19; D: TRBD2; J: TRBJ2-7; length: 13; DNA: TGTGCCAGTTCAGCGGGAACCTCCTACGAGCAGTACTTC; CDR3: CASSAGTSYEQYF
size: .; V: TRBV19; D: .; J: TRBJ1-5; length: 15; DNA: TGTGCCAGTGGGACACTAACTCGGGGCAATCAGCCCCAGCATTTT; CDR3: CASGTLTRGNQPQHF
size: few; V: TRBV12-1; D: .; J: TRBJ2-1; length: 18; DNA: TGTGCCAGCAGCCCCAATGGGGGCGACAGGTCCCCCTACAATGAGCAGTTCTTC; CDR3: CASSPNGGDRSPYNEQFF
size: .; V: TRBV3-1/TRBV3-2; D: TRBD2; J: TRBJ2-5; length: 16; DNA: TGTGCCAGCAGCCAAGCCCCAGCGGGGAACCAAGAGACCCAGTACTTC; CDR3: CASSQAPAGNQETQYF
size: .; V: TRBV7-6; D: .; J: TRBJ2-3; length: 14; DNA: TGTGCCAGCAGCCGTAGCGGTGAAATGGATACGCAGTATTTT; CDR3: CASSRSGEMDTQYF
size: few; V: TRBV6-6; D: .; J: TRBJ1-1; length: 13; DNA: TGTGCCAGCAGTTACGATAATTTAGCGGAAGCTTTCTTT; CDR3: CASSYDNLAEAFF
size: .; V: TRBV12-5; D: .; J: TRBJ2-3; length: 17; DNA: TGTGCTAGTGGCTCAACAACAGGGCAAACTGGCACAGATACGCAGTATTTT; CDR3: CASGSTTGQTGTDTQYF
size: few; V: TRBV6-5; D: .; J: TRBJ1-1; length: 14; DNA: TGTGCCAGCAGCTATGGAACAGGGTTCACTGAAGCTTTCTTT; CDR3: CASSYGTGFTEAFF
size: .; V: TRBV28; D: TRBD2; J: TRBJ2-7; length: 17; DNA: TGTGCCAGCAGTTGGGGTACGGGGGGGCGACTCTCCTACGAGCAGTACTTC; CDR3: CASSWGTGGRLSYEQYF
size: .; V: TRBV2; D: .; J: TRBJ1-5; length: 14; DNA: TGTGCCAGCAGTCAACAGGGCCTCAATCAGCCCCAGCATTTT; CDR3: CASSQQGLNQPQHF
size: .; V: TRBV24-1; D: TRBD2; J: TRBJ2-1; length: 14; DNA: TGTGCCACCAGTGGGGGACTAGCGTCGAATGAGCAGTTCTTC; CDR3: CATSGGLASNEQFF
size: once; V: TRBV5-5; D: TRBD1; J: TRBJ2-2; length: 16; DNA: TGTGCCAGCAGCCTGGGCGGACAGGGAAAAACCGGGGAGCTGTTTTTT; CDR3: CASSLGGQGKTGELFF
size: once; V: TRBV6-6; D: .; J: TRBJ1-1; length: 12; DNA: TGTGCCAGCAGTCCCCCGGACTCCAAAGCTTTCTTT; CDR3: CASSPPDSKAFF
size: .; V: TRBV12-5; D: TRBD1; J: TRBJ1-4; length: 16; DNA: TGTGCTAGTGGTATTCGCCCGGGGACAGGGGAGGGAAAAACTGTTTTT; CDR3: CASGIRPGTGEGKTVF
size: .; V: TRBV18; D: TRBD1; J: TRBJ2-1; length: 14; DNA: TGTGCCAGCTCACCGAGGGACAGGTACAATGAGCAGTTCTTC; CDR3: CASSPRDRYNEQFF
size: .; V: TRBV4-3; D: .; J: TRBJ1-3; length: 16; DNA: TGCGCCAGCAGCCAAGTTCCGCAGGGTGGTGTAAACACCATATATTTT; CDR3: CASSQVPQGGVNTIYF
size: .; V: TRBV19; D: TRBD1; J: TRBJ1-1; length: 14; DNA: TGTGCCAGTATCGGGACAGATCTCCGGCTTGAAGCTTTCTTT; CDR3: CASIGTDLRLEAFF
size: .; V: TRBV7-3; D: TRBD2; J: TRBJ2-1; length: 15; DNA: TGTGCCAGCAGCTTAGAGCGGGGGGCCGGGAATGAGCAGTTCTTC; CDR3: CASSLERGAGNEQFF
size: .; V: TRBV19; D: .; J: TRBJ1-6; length: 16; DNA: TGTGCCAGTAGTATGGACTCAAGCTCCTATAATTCACCCCTCCACTTT; CDR3: CASSMDSSSYNSPLHF
size: .; V: TRBV10-3; D: .; J: TRBJ1-3; length: 13; DNA: TGTGCCATGAGGGTCGACTCTGGAAACACCATATATTTT; CDR3: CAMRVDSGNTIYF
size: few; V: TRBV18; D: .; J: TRBJ1-1; length: 13; DNA: TGTGCCAGCTCACCAGGGGCGAACACTGAAGCTTTCTTT; CDR3: CASSPGANTEAFF
size: .; V: TRBV19; D: .; J: TRBJ1-1; length: 14; DNA: TGTGCCAGTCACGAGGGTTGGATGAACACTGAAGCTTTCTTT; CDR3: CASHEGWMNTEAFF
size: .; V: TRBV27; D: .; J: TRBJ2-1; length: 15; DNA: TGTGCCAGCAGTCGGGCTTGGGGGGGGGCTAATGAGCAGTTCTTC; CDR3: CASSRAWGGANEQFF
size: .; V: TRBV5-1; D: .; J: TRBJ2-2; length: 14; DNA: TGCGCCAGCAGCTTGGTAGCGAACACCGGGGAGCTGTTTTTT; CDR3: CASSLVANTGELFF